Described below is a single T cell receptor beta chain sequence and its context. Its antigen remains unidentified. V was clipped by 3 bases and J by 9 bases, with 11 bases between them. CDR1 and CDR2 from the germline V gene are SEHNR and FQNEAQ (reference sequence). CDR3 length: 12 residues. The template, around 520 ng total RNA, yielded TCR beta cDNA made with a constant-region primer. A slightly modified ARM-PCR protocol with three nested multiplex PCR rounds produced these TCR beta libraries. Use of TRBV1-TRBV30 forward primers with a C-beta reverse primer characterized the first two PCR rounds, which lasted roughly 11 cycles each. A single record per CDR3 protein comes from TCRdb applying MiXCR to the multiplex PCR reads. Altogether 250,000 to 400,000 distinct CDR3 sequences are present, about 60% being singletons, with the ten largest covering around 9.5%. The record originates from a study of tumor-infiltrating lymphocytes in primary liver carcinoma.

The authors took blood RNA from unsorted whole blood and also extracted germline DNA. Broader study findings: Tumor region pairs overlapped more than did tumor-adjacent and tumor-blood pairs.

The chain links TRBV7-9 to TRBJ1-1; D is unclear. Sequenced sample: peripheral blood. The sequence was obtained from a man aged 35-49 years with primary liver carcinoma and hepatitis B virus infection. The CDR3 nucleotides read TGTGCCAGCAGCTTTGGGTCTTCTAAAGCTTTCTTT. Its translation: CASSFGSSKAFF.